Here is one T cell receptor beta chain with its context. The PCR was carried out with 60 Vbeta primers and 13 Jbeta primers. The table came from immunoSEQ multiplex PCR; TCRdb's copy has only in-frame clones and leaves some out. The repertoire has about 180,000 clones, over 75% of them found once; the top ten carry almost 6.5%. V was trimmed by 7 bases and J by 1 base, leaving 11 bases between them. CDR3 length: 14 residues. CDR1 and CDR2 (germline): ENHRY, SYGVKD. The data belong to a study of cytomegalovirus exposure and HLA in healthy donors. The sequencing sample was made of PBMCs. This clonotype was obtained from a man aged 35 to 55 in good health and CMV-seropositive. V gene TRBV10-3 combines with J gene TRBJ1-3; a possible D gene is TRBD1 (6 bases). The CDR3 spells CAIKGGRSGNTIYF. The CDR3 region has the DNA TGTGCCATCAAAGGGGGAAGATCTGGAAACACCATATATTTT.